The clone carrying this T cell receptor beta chain has a single count. Its matching antigen is unknown. The sample comes from a study of cytomegalovirus exposure and HLA in healthy donors. Findings and limits, study-wide: Cytomegalovirus status was reportedly diagnosed by the classifier with high sensitivity and specificity. What was likely a sequencing artifact was a cluster of highly shared sequence variants.

The PCR contained 60 Vbeta and 13 Jbeta primers. As handled by the study authors: Roughly 11 million shared chains were among 80 million or so unique TCR beta chains counted in a later analysis. Clones were sequenced by immunoSEQ multiplex PCR, and TCRdb holds only the in-frame ones, with some missing. That table supplies the V and J calls and clone size; D and trimming were determined from the DNA. The sample shows 160,000 or so clones, roughly four fifths of them seen only once. Deletions cut 7 bases from V and 7 bases from J, with 16 bases between. This CDR3 has 13 residues. Germline loops: CDR1 MNHNS, CDR2 SASEGT.

The sequenced sample was PBMCs. The gene calls are TRBV6-1 and TRBJ1-1; D remains ambiguous. The TCR originated in a female donor in good health and CMV-seronegative. CDR3 sequence (DNA): TGTGCCAGCACGGCCAGGCCCGAGGGTGAAGCTTTCTTT. Residues: CASTARPEGEAFF.